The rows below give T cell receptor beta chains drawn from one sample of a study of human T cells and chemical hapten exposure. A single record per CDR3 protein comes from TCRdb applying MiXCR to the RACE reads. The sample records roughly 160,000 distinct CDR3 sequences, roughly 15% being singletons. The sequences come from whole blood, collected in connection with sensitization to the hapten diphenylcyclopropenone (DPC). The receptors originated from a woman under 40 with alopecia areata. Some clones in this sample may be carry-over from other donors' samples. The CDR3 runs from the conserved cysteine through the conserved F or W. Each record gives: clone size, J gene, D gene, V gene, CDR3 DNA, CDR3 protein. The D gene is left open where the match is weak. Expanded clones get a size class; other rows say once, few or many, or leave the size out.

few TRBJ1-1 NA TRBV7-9 TGTGCCAGCAGCTTGAACAGGGAGGGCACTGAAGCTTTCTTT CASSLNREGTEAFF
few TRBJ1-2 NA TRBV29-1 TGCAGCGTTGGGGGCATGCAGGGGAGCAACTATGGCTACACCTTC CSVGGMQGSNYGYTF
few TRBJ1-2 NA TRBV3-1 TGTGCCAGCAGCCAAGCCGGGACTTCTAACTATGGCTACACCTTC CASSQAGTSNYGYTF
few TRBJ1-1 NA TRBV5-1 TGCGCCAGCAGCTTTGCGGTGATGAACACTGAAGCTTTCTTT CASSFAVMNTEAFF
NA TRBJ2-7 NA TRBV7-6 TGTGCCAGCAGCTCGCAGACCGGCTACGAGCAGTACTTC CASSSQTGYEQYF
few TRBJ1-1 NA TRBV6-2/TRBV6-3 TGTGCCAGCAGAGCTTTGAACACTGAAGCTTTCTTT CASRALNTEAFF
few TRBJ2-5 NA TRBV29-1 TGCAGCGTTGGGACACCGAAAGAGACCCAGTACTTC CSVGTPKETQYF
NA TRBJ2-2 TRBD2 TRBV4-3 TGCGCCAGCAGCCAGAGCACAGCGGGGGTCACCGGGGAGCTGTTTTTT CASSQSTAGVTGELFF
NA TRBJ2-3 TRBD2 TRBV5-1 TGCGCCAGCAGCGGAAGCGGCCAGCGGGGGAGCACAGATACGCAGTATTTT CASSGSGQRGSTDTQYF
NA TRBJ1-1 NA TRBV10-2 TGCGCCAGCAGTGATTCAGGGAACACTGAAGCTTTCTTT CASSDSGNTEAFF
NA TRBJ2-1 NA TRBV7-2 TGTGCCAGCAGCCCAACCCCAGGGATTCTAGATGAGCAGTTCTTC CASSPTPGILDEQFF
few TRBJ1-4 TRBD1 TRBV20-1 TGCAGTGCTCCTAAAGGGGGACAGAATAATGAAAAACTGTTTTTT CSAPKGGQNNEKLFF
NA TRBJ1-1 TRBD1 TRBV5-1 TGCGCCAGCAGCTGGCAGGGGGAAGGTACTGAAGCTTTCTTT CASSWQGEGTEAFF
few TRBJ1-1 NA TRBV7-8 TGTGCCAGCAGCCTCCGGACGGTGATGAACACTGAAGCTTTCTTT CASSLRTVMNTEAFF
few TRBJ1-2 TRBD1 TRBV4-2 TGTGCCAGCAGCCAAGAGGAGAGAGGACAGGGGGAGTACAACTATGGCTACACCTTC CASSQEERGQGEYNYGYTF
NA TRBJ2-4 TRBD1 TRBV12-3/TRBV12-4 TGTGCCAGCAGTTTCTCCAGGGGGTCGAACATTCAGTACTTC CASSFSRGSNIQYF
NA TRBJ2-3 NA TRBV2 TGTGCCAGCAGTGAAGCGCTTCCAGGCAGGGTTGCAGATACGCAGTATTTT CASSEALPGRVADTQYF
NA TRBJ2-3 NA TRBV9 TGTGCCAGCAGCGCGTCCGCGGGGTATTACACAGATACGCAGTATTTT CASSASAGYYTDTQYF
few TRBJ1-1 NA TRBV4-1 TGCGCCAGCAGCCAAGATAAGGGCATGGCAGGAGTATCGGGCGCTGAAGCTTTCTTT CASSQDKGMAGVSGAEAFF
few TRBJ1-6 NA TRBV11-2 TGTGCCAGCAGCTTATCTCCCTATAATTCACCCCTCCACTTT CASSLSPYNSPLHF